The text below deals with one T cell receptor (beta chain). These data originate in a study of blood T cell repertoires in COVID-19. For the study at large: Acute and convalescent COVID-19 specimens originated in the United States, Italy and Spain.

The CDR3 is made up of 13 amino acids. Germline CDR1 MDHEN, CDR2 SYDVKM. V was shortened by 5 bases and J by 2 bases, with 6 bases between the two germline ends. Sequenced by immunoSEQ multiplex PCR; TCRdb stores in-frame clones only, minus some. The sample has about 240,000 clones, around four fifths seen once. The sequence was obtained from a woman aged 80 or older with COVID-19, enrolled during active disease. The chain is built from TRBV28 and TRBJ2-2, with D hard to call. Sequenced material: peripheral blood. CDR3 DNA: TGTGCCAGCAGTGTTTTAAACACCGGGGAGCTGTTTTTT. This translates into CASSVLNTGELFF.